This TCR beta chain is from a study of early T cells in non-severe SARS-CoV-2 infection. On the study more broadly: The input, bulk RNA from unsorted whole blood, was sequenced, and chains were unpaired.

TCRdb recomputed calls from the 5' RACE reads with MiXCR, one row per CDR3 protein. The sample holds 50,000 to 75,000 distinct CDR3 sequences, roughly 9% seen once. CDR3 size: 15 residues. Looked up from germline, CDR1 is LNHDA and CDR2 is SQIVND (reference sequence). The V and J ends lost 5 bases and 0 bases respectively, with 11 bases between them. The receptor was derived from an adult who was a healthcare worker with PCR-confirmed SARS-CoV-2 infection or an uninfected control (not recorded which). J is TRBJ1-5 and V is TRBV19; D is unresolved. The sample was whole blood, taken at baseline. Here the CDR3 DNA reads TGTGCCAGTAGTCTCTTATCGGATAGCAATCAGCCCCAGCATTTT. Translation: CASSLLSDSNQPQHF.